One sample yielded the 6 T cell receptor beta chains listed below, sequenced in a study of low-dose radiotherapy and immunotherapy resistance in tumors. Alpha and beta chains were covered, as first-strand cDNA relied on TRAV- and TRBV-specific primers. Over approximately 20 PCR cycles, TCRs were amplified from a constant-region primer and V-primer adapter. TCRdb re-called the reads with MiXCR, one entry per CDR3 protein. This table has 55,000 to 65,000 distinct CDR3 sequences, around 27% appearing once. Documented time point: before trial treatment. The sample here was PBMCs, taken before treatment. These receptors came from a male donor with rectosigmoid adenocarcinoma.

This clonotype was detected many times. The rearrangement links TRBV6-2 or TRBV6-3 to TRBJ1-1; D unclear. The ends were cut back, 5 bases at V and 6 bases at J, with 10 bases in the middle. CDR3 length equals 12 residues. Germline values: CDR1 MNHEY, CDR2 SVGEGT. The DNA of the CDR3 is TGTGCCAGCAGTGACGATAGGCCTGAAGCTTTCTTT. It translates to CASSDDRPEAFF.

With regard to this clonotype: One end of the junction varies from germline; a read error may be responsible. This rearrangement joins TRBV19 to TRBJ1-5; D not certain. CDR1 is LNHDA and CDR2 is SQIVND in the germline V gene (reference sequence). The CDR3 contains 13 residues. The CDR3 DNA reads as TGTGCCAGTAGTACATCCCCACGGGTGCCCCGGCATTTT. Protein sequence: CASSTSPRVPRHF.

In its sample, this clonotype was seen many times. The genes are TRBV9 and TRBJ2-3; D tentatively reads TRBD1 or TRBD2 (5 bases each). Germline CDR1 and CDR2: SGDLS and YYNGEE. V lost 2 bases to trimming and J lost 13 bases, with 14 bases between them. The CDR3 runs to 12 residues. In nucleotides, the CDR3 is TGTGCCAGCAGCGTCGAAGGGACGGTAAAGTATTTT. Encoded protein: CASSVEGTVKYF.

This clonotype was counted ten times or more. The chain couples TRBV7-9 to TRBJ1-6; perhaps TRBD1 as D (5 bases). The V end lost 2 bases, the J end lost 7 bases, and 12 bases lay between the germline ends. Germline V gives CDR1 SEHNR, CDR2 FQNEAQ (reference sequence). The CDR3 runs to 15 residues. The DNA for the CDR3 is TGTGCCAGCAGCTTAAGCGGGAAGGGGAATTCACCCCTCCACTTT. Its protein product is CASSLSGKGNSPLHF. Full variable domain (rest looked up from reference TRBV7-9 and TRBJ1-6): DTGVSQNPRHKITKRGQNVTFRCDPISEHNRLYWYRQTLGQGPEFLTYFQNEAQLEKSRLLSDRFSAERPKGSFSTLEIQRTEQGDSAMYLCASSLSGKGNSPLHFGNGTRLTVT.

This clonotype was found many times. CDR3: CATIQGGKEKLFF. The CDR3, as DNA: TGTGCCACTATCCAGGGAGGAAAAGAAAAACTGTTTTTT. The chain carries TRBV28 and TRBJ1-4; possible D gene TRBD1, 5 bases. Germline V CDR1 and CDR2: MDHEN, SYDVKM. This CDR3 contains 13 residues. Between the trimmed V and J ends, which lost 10 bases and 8 bases, there was a span of 17 bases. Combining the CDR3 with reference TRBV28 and TRBJ1-4 gives the whole variable domain DVKVTQSSRYLVKRTGEKVFLECVQDMDHENMFWYRQDPGLGLRLIYFSYDVKMKEKGDIPEGYSVSREKKERFSLILESASTNQTSMYLCATIQGGKEKLFFGSGTQLSVL.

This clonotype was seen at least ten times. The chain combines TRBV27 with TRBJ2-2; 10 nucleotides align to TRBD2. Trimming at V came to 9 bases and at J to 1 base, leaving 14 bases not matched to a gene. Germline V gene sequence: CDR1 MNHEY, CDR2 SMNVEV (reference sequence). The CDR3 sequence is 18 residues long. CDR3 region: CASKPGLATLKNTGELFF. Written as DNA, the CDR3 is TGTGCCAGTAAACCGGGACTAGCGACGCTTAAGAACACCGGGGAGCTGTTTTTT.